The rows below give T cell receptor beta chains drawn from one sample of a study of T cell responses to AZD1222 COVID-19 vaccine. Sequencing was performed with immunoSEQ multiplex PCR; in TCRdb, only in-frame clones are kept and a portion is missing. The table shows 150,000 or so clones, with about 88% occurring only once. Material: peripheral blood, obtained on day 0 of AZD1222 vaccination. The origin of the receptors is an adult in good health. The conserved cysteine and the conserved F or W are not part of the CDR3 here.

J gene: TRBJ1-6; V gene: TRBV28; CDR3 protein: ASRPSYNSPLH
J gene: TRBJ2-7; V gene: TRBV12-3/TRBV12-4; CDR3 protein: ASGSLYEQY
J gene: TRBJ1-1; V gene: TRBV3-1/TRBV3-2; CDR3 protein: ASSHITGDAF
J gene: TRBJ2-5; V gene: TRBV7-2; CDR3 protein: ASSPGSGGAAETQY
J gene: TRBJ2-5; V gene: TRBV3-1/TRBV3-2; CDR3 protein: ASSQGPGGAETQY
J gene: TRBJ2-1; V gene: TRBV3-1/TRBV3-2; CDR3 protein: ASSYRDKNNEQF
J gene: TRBJ2-5; V gene: TRBV9; CDR3 protein: ASSASLSLPPQETQY
J gene: TRBJ1-5; V gene: TRBV6-5; CDR3 protein: ASSWRQGVGNQPQH
J gene: TRBJ1-1; V gene: TRBV15; CDR3 protein: ATSRDLVNTEAF
J gene: TRBJ2-7; V gene: TRBV2; CDR3 protein: ASSTGLAGEDEQY
J gene: TRBJ1-2; V gene: TRBV5-1; CDR3 protein: ASSLGGTPGYT
J gene: TRBJ1-3; V gene: TRBV10-2; CDR3 protein: ASYRDSGNTIY
J gene: TRBJ1-1; V gene: TRBV6-5; CDR3 protein: ASSPGTLNTEAF
J gene: TRBJ2-2; V gene: TRBV19; CDR3 protein: ASRRTGENTGELF
J gene: TRBJ2-5; V gene: TRBV6-6; CDR3 protein: ASSSQGFQETQY
J gene: TRBJ1-4; V gene: TRBV20-1; CDR3 protein: SASPGGKLF
J gene: TRBJ1-5; V gene: TRBV6-5; CDR3 protein: ASRNEGGGQPQH
J gene: TRBJ2-5; V gene: TRBV12-5; CDR3 protein: ASGSPTQY
J gene: TRBJ1-2; V gene: TRBV19; CDR3 protein: ASSPVRPGGAHGYT
J gene: TRBJ1-1; V gene: TRBV21-1; CDR3 protein: ASSKQGGAEAF
J gene: TRBJ1-4; V gene: TRBV3-1/TRBV3-2; CDR3 protein: ASSQQGQGGKLF
J gene: TRBJ2-7; V gene: TRBV11-3; CDR3 protein: ASSLKGGEQY
J gene: TRBJ2-7; V gene: TRBV5-1; CDR3 protein: ASREQY
J gene: TRBJ2-5; V gene: TRBV27; CDR3 protein: ASSFASGGQETQY
J gene: TRBJ2-7; V gene: TRBV6-1; CDR3 protein: ASSETGTVPPKEQY
J gene: TRBJ2-1; V gene: TRBV9; CDR3 protein: ASSVSGLDNNEQF